This TCR beta chain was captured in a study of OX40 agonist ivuxolimab in advanced cancers. Study results and limitations: More expanded clones were found, on average, in CD8+ than in CD4+ T cells. Low normalized T-cell clonal expansion was also seen in some nonresponders.

Samples were taken at baseline and on day 1 of cycles 4 and 7. Remarks on this clone: What it recognizes is unknown.

Germline lookup yields CDR1 MNHNS and CDR2 SASEGT. The CDR3 length is 14 residues. V was trimmed by 2 bases and J by 4 bases, leaving 10 bases between them. Repertoires were generated with immunoSEQ multiplex PCR, while TCRdb's copy carries only in-frame clones and drops some. The sample lists 60,000 or so clones, approximately 86% occurring once. V gene TRBV6-1 combines with J gene TRBJ2-3; TRBD1 is a possible D gene (6 bases). This receptor was identified in an adult with an advanced solid tumor such as melanoma, head and neck, liver or kidney cancer. Sequenced material: CD4+ or CD8+ T cells sorted from blood, taken in a trial of the OX40 agonist ivuxolimab. The CDR3 here is CASSESQGPDTQYF. CDR3 nucleotides: TGTGCCAGCAGTGAATCACAGGGACCAGATACGCAGTATTTT.